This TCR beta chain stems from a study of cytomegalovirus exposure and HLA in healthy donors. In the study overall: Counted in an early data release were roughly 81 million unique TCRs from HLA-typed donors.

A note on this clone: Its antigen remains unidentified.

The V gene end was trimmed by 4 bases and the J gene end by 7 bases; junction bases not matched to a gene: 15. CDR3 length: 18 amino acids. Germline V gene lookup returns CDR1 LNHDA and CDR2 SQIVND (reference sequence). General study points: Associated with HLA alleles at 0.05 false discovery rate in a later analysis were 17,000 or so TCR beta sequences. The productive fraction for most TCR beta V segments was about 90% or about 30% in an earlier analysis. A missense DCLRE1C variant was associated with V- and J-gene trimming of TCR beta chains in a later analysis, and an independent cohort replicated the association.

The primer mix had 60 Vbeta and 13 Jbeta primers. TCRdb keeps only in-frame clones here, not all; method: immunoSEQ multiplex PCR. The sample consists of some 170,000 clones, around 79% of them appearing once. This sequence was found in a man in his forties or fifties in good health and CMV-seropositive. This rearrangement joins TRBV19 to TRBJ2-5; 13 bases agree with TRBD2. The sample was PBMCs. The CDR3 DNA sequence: TGTGCCAGTAGTAGGACCTCGTCGGGGACTAGCGGGATGGGGACCCAGTACTTC. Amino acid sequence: CASSRTSSGTSGMGTQYF. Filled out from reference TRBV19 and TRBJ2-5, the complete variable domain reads DGGITQSPKYLFRKEGQNVTLSCEQNLNHDAMYWYRQDPGQGLRLIYYSQIVNDFQKGDIAEGYSVSREKKESFPLTVTSAQKNPTAFYLCASSRTSSGTSGMGTQYFGPGTRLLVL.